The clone carrying this T cell receptor (beta chain) qualifies as medium-sized. Its antigen remains unknown. Profiling relied on immunoSEQ multiplex PCR, and the TCRdb table lists in-frame clones only, not all of them. The table records fewer than 7,000 clones, roughly a quarter of them present only once. This sample is drawn from a study of sequential checkpoint blockade in melanoma. Study context: Randomization was 1:1 between first-line nivolumab→ipilimumab and ipilimumab→nivolumab. After nivolumab or ipilimumab alone, roughly 20 patients had week-13 rebiopsies. Whole-study results and caveats: Response in arm A was associated with pretreatment TIL clonality. Tumor T-cell fraction and clonality correlated with PD-L1 and CD8+ counts.

Sample treatment: randomized to nivolumab then ipilimumab (arm A) or the reverse (arm B). The sequence was obtained from a human donor with melanoma. Source: tumor tissue (inferred from file names), taken from a patient given nivolumab and ipilimumab in sequence.

The CDR3 region is CASSSRQGTNEKLFF. CDR3 DNA: TGTGCCAGCAGCTCGCGACAGGGGACGAATGAAAAACTGTTTTTT. The chain combines TRBV11-3 with TRBJ1-4; 8 bases line up with TRBD1. V lost 4 bases and J lost 5; bases outside the gene matches: 6. CDR3 size: 15 residues. CDR1 is SGHNT and CDR2 is YENEEA in the germline V gene.